These 32 T cell receptor beta chains share one sample of origin, sequenced in a study of control samples from healthy donors and cancer patients. Assay: immunoSEQ multiplex PCR; the TCRdb copy retains only in-frame clones and omits some. The data hold 90,000 or so clones, with around four fifths observed a single time. The source material was blood. Receptor source: a man younger than 40 in good health.

V gene TRBV6-6 combines with J gene TRBJ2-2; D remains ambiguous. The CDR3 loop spans 14 amino acids. Trimming left V 2 bases short and J 0 bases short, with 4 bases between. The germline V gene encodes CDR1 MNHNY and CDR2 SVGAGI (reference sequence). The CDR3 here is CASSYRANTGELFF. DNA of the CDR3: TGTGCCAGCAGTTACAGAGCGAACACCGGGGAGCTGTTTTTT.

V gene TRBV6-6 combines with J gene TRBJ2-6, with 10 bases matching TRBD1. J gave up 4 bases and V 5 bases, and 14 bases lay outside the gene matches. Germline V gene data show CDR1 as MNHNY and CDR2 as SVGAGI (reference sequence). The CDR3 length is 19 residues. CDR3 amino acids: CASSLRRGQGILGANVLTF. For the CDR3, the DNA is TGTGCCAGCAGTCTCCGCAGGGGACAGGGGATCCTCGGGGCCAACGTCCTGACTTTC.

The chain combines TRBV7-3 with TRBJ1-1, with D perhaps matching TRBD1 (5 bases). The length of the CDR3 is 14 residues. CDR1 SGHTA and CDR2 FQGTGA come from the germline V gene. V dropped 2 bases and J dropped 4 bases, with 11 bases sitting between them. The CDR3 DNA reads as TGTGCCAGCAGCTTACTGGGGGAGTCCACTGAAGCTTTCTTT. Its translation: CASSLLGESTEAFF.

Regarding this clone: A junction boundary mismatches the germline segment, possibly from a read error. J is TRBJ1-4 and V is TRBV18; 7 bases match TRBD1. This CDR3 spans 16 amino acids. The germline V gene encodes CDR1 KGHSH and CDR2 LQKENI. This CDR3 reads CASSPQGSATNEKLFF. The CDR3 region has the DNA TGTGCCAGCTCGCCACAGGGGTCTGCAACTAATGAAAAACTGTTTTTT.

The chain couples TRBV7-9 to TRBJ2-1; no clear D gene. Trimming removed 1 base from V and 10 bases from J, with 5 bases in between. The V gene's germline CDR1 is SEHNR and CDR2 FQNEAQ (reference sequence). CDR3 length: 11 amino acids. The CDR3, as DNA: TGTGCCAGCAGCTTAGAGGCAGAGCAGTTCTTC. Residues: CASSLEAEQFF.

V usage is TRBV20-1 and J usage is TRBJ1-5; 8 bases match TRBD1. Germline values: CDR1 DFQATT, CDR2 SNEGSKA (reference sequence). J was trimmed by 7 bases and V by 3 bases; bases with no gene match: 5. The CDR3 covers 13 residues. The CDR3, as DNA: TGCAGTGCTAGTGAGGACAGGGCCCAGCCCCAGCATTTT. Translation gives CSASEDRAQPQHF.

The V gene is TRBV24-1, the J gene TRBJ2-7; D is unclear. Trimming removed 8 bases at V and 5 bases at J, with 6 bases between. Germline V gene sequence: CDR1 KGHDR, CDR2 SFDVKD. The CDR3 spans 10 residues. The chain's CDR3 is CATIPNEQYF. CDR3 nucleotide sequence: TGTGCCACCATTCCAAACGAGCAGTACTTC.

The chain has TRBV7-9 and TRBJ1-6; 7 bases match TRBD1. The CDR3 sequence is 15 residues long. With V trimmed by 1 base and J by 7 bases, 4 bases remained unmatched. CDR1 and CDR2 (germline): SEHNR, FQNEAQ (reference sequence). The CDR3 sequence: CASSLGDRPNSPLHF. DNA for the CDR3: TGTGCCAGCAGCTTAGGGGACAGACCCAATTCACCCCTCCACTTT.

V usage is TRBV3-1 (or the pseudogene TRBV3-2) and J usage is TRBJ2-1; 12 bases match TRBD2. The CDR3 is 16 amino acids. Germline-derived CDR1 and CDR2 are LGHDT and YNNKEL (reference sequence). Unmatched junction bases numbered 2, after V lost 5 bases and J lost 0 bases. The CDR3 bases are TGTGCCAGCAGCACGACTAGCGGGAGCTCCTACAATGAGCAGTTCTTC. Translating it yields CASSTTSGSSYNEQFF.

This sequence joins TRBV5-1 and TRBJ2-3, with D possibly being TRBD2 (6 bases). The CDR3 sequence is 15 residues long. CDR1 and CDR2 (germline): SGHRS, YFSETQ. Trimming shortened V by 2 bases and J by 6 bases, and 16 bases separated the two germline ends. Here the CDR3 DNA reads TGCGCCAGCAGCTTCGGACTACTTAATGTCGATACGCAGTATTTT. It translates to CASSFGLLNVDTQYF.

J is TRBJ2-5 and V is TRBV5-4, with TRBD1 identical over 8 bases. Germline V CDR1 and CDR2: SGHNT, YYREEE (reference sequence). V lost 4 bases, J lost 5 bases, and 7 bases stayed unmatched. This CDR3 spans 14 amino acids. The CDR3 reads CASSEGQGMETQYF. The CDR3 DNA sequence: TGTGCCAGCAGCGAAGGACAGGGTATGGAGACCCAGTACTTC. Based on the CDR3 plus reference TRBV5-4 and TRBJ2-5, the full variable domain is ETGVTQSPTHLIKTRGQQVTLRCSSQSGHNTVSWYQQALGQGPQFIFQYYREEENGRGNFPPRFSGLQFPNYSSELNVNALELDDSALYLCASSEGQGMETQYFGPGTRLLVL.

This clone was recorded only once. V gene TRBV5-1 combines with J gene TRBJ2-6, with D maybe TRBD1 (6 bases). Germline V CDR1 and CDR2: SGHRS, YFSETQ. This CDR3 is built from 19 residues. V was cut by 5 bases and J by 0 bases, with 21 bases left in between. DNA of the CDR3: TGCGCCAGCAGAGGGCAATTAGGGGGTAGAGTCTCTGGGGCCAACGTCCTGACTTTC. As protein: CASRGQLGGRVSGANVLTF.

V and J are TRBV2 and TRBJ2-2, with D possibly TRBD1 on 5 matching bases. The CDR3 has 17 residues. V lost 4 bases and J lost 1, with 16 bases in between. CDR1 is SNHLY, CDR2 FYNNEI, per germline. The CDR3 DNA follows: TGTGCCAGCAGTGTCGTAGGGGTGGCAGTGAACACCGGGGAGCTGTTTTTT. Translating it yields CASSVVGVAVNTGELFF.

This clone was picked up a small number of times. This sample also contains other DNA sequences that code for the same CDR3. The V and J genes are TRBV7-9 and TRBJ1-5; 7 bases match TRBD1. CDR3 length equals 13 residues. Germline loops: CDR1 SEHNR, CDR2 FQNEAQ (reference sequence). The ends lost 2 bases at V and 7 bases at J; junction bases unmatched: 2. CDR3 sequence reads: CASSLTGEQPQHF. The CDR3 region has the DNA TGTGCCAGCAGCTTAACAGGGGAGCAGCCCCAGCATTTT.

The chain recombines TRBV28 with TRBJ2-5, with 9 bases matching TRBD2. Trimming removed 6 bases from V and 2 bases from J; junction bases left unmatched: 1. The CDR3 covers 13 residues. Germline V lookup: CDR1 MDHEN, CDR2 SYDVKM. The CDR3 loop reads CASRSGGQETQYF. The CDR3 nucleotides read TGTGCCAGCAGAAGCGGGGGGCAAGAGACCCAGTACTTC.

The CDR3 reads CASSLDLIYGYTF. CDR3 in DNA: TGTGCCAGCAGCTTAGACCTTATCTATGGCTACACCTTC. V is TRBV7-9 and J is TRBJ1-2; no firm D call. Trimming removed 1 base from V and 4 bases from J, with 7 bases in between. This CDR3 is 13 amino acids long. Germline loops: CDR1 SEHNR, CDR2 FQNEAQ (reference sequence).

The rearrangement links TRBV28 to TRBJ1-4, with D tentatively TRBD1 (6 bases). The V and J ends lost 1 base and 15 bases respectively, with 21 bases between them. The CDR3 consists of 15 residues. Looked up from germline, CDR1 is MDHEN and CDR2 is SYDVKM. CDR3 bases: TGTGCCAGCAGTTTATTGTCCAGGGGCGCGGGAAAGATGTTTTTT. Its protein product is CASSLLSRGAGKMFF.

V and J are TRBV30 and TRBJ1-3; D not certain. From germline, CDR1 is GTSNPN and CDR2 SVGIG (reference sequence). The CDR3 has 12 amino acids. The germline V and J ends were trimmed by 4 bases and 3 bases, with 7 bases remaining between them. The CDR3 bases are TGTGCCTGGACAGTTGATGGAAACACCATATATTTT. Translated: CAWTVDGNTIYF.

The chain employs TRBV11-3 and TRBJ2-3, with a weak D call TRBD1 (5 bases). The CDR3 spans 15 residues. Germline V lookup: CDR1 SGHNT, CDR2 YENEEA. V was clipped by 1 base and J by 2 bases, with 10 bases between them. The DNA for the CDR3 is TGTGCCAGCAGCTTAGGAAGGGGCCACACAGATACGCAGTATTTT. Translating it yields CASSLGRGHTDTQYF.

The chain combines TRBV15 with TRBJ2-5, with 7 bases identical to TRBD2. CDR1 LNHNV and CDR2 YYDKDF come from the germline V gene (reference sequence). J gave up 1 base and V 7 bases, and 9 bases lay outside the gene matches. This CDR3 comprises 15 residues. The CDR3 sequence is CATTAFLAAQETQYF. In DNA, the CDR3 is TGTGCCACCACCGCCTTTCTAGCGGCCCAAGAGACCCAGTACTTC.

The chain links TRBV6-1 to TRBJ1-2; D gene unclear. V was pared by 2 bases and J by 3 bases, with 10 bases between. Germline-derived CDR1 and CDR2 are MNHNS and SASEGT. The CDR3 has 14 amino acids. For the CDR3, the DNA is TGTGCCAGCAGTGAATCAAGGGTTGACTATGGCTACACCTTC. Residues: CASSESRVDYGYTF.

The rearrangement joins TRBV2 to TRBJ2-7, with 7 bases identical to TRBD1. The CDR3 spans 16 residues. J was trimmed by 6 bases and V by 2 bases; bases with no gene match: 13. The germline CDR1 and CDR2 sequences are SNHLY and FYNNEI. CDR3 loop: CASSELGGTGEGEQYF. CDR3 DNA: TGTGCCAGCAGTGAACTTGGGGGCACAGGGGAAGGCGAGCAGTACTTC. Complete variable domain (other parts from reference TRBV2 and TRBJ2-7): EPEVTQTPSHQVTQMGQEVILRCVPISNHLYFYWYRQILGQKVEFLVSFYNNEISEKSEIFDDQFSVERPDGSNFTLKIRSTKLEDSAMYFCASSELGGTGEGEQYFGPGTRLTVT.

The CDR3 sequence: CASGREGQAYEQYF. CDR3 in DNA: TGTGCCAGCGGACGAGAGGGACAGGCCTACGAGCAGTACTTC. The chain joins TRBV2 to TRBJ2-7, with 8 bases fitting TRBD1. V was pared by 8 bases and J by 2 bases, with 8 bases of the junction left unmatched. The germline V gene has CDR1 SNHLY and CDR2 FYNNEI. The CDR3 spans 14 residues.

The V call is TRBV2, the J call TRBJ1-2, with TRBD1 matching over 9 bases. CDR1 is SNHLY and CDR2 is FYNNEI in the germline V gene. This CDR3 is 15 amino acids long. V shed 7 bases, J shed 4 bases, and the junction held 10 bases outside the gene matches. The CDR3 loop is CASTPEDRGVYGYTF. The DNA of the CDR3 is TGTGCCAGCACCCCGGAGGACAGGGGCGTCTATGGCTACACCTTC.

V and J are TRBV2 and TRBJ1-1, with unresolved D. CDR1 SNHLY and CDR2 FYNNEI come from the germline V gene. Trimming took 4 bases from V and 4 from J, leaving 10 bases between them. The length of the CDR3 is 13 residues. The CDR3 loop reads CASSAEVVTEAFF. In DNA, the CDR3 is TGTGCCAGCAGTGCCGAGGTGGTCACTGAAGCTTTCTTT.

This clone is a singleton in its sample. The rearrangement links TRBV24-1 to TRBJ2-1; TRBD1 matches at 10 bases. The ends lost 3 bases at V and 4 bases at J; junction bases unmatched: 5. Germline loops: CDR1 KGHDR, CDR2 SFDVKD. There are 16 residues in the CDR3. CDR3 DNA sequence: TGTGCCACCAGTGATAATGACAGGGGGCGATACAATGAGCAGTTCTTC. Translation gives CATSDNDRGRYNEQFF.

This clone appeared once. The chain recombines TRBV6-5 with TRBJ1-1, with 7 bases identical to TRBD1. Germline CDR1 is MNHEY and CDR2 is SVGAGI. Trimming removed 2 bases from V and 5 bases from J; junction bases left unmatched: 8. The length of the CDR3 is 15 residues. The CDR3 bases are TGTGCCAGCAGTTACACAAGACAGGGTGGGACTGAAGCTTTCTTT. It yields the protein CASSYTRQGGTEAFF.

The chain links TRBV5-4 to TRBJ1-1; weak D call: TRBD1 (5 bases). The V and J ends lost 5 bases and 1 base respectively, with 9 bases between them. The CDR3 loop spans 13 amino acids. Per the germline V gene, CDR1 is SGHNT and CDR2 is YYREEE (reference sequence). Here the CDR3 reads CASSRDGNTEAFF. The CDR3 coding sequence is TGTGCCAGCAGTCGGGACGGGAACACTGAAGCTTTCTTT.

The rearrangement uses TRBV7-8 and TRBJ2-2; 8 bases are a match to TRBD1. Germline V lookup: CDR1 SGHVS, CDR2 FQNEAQ. V was clipped by 5 bases and J by 5 bases; unmatched bases: 4. There are 14 residues in the CDR3. DNA of the CDR3: TGTGCCAGCAGCCAGGGGGCAGGGACCGGGGAGCTGTTTTTT. Translated: CASSQGAGTGELFF.

The V and J genes are TRBV12-3 or TRBV12-4 and TRBJ1-5, with D possibly being TRBD1 (6 bases). Trimming removed 5 bases from V and 6 bases from J, with 11 bases in between. CDR3 length equals 13 residues. In DNA form, the CDR3 reads TGTGCCAGCAGTCCCGGAGGGGGTCAGCCCCAGCATTTT. Translated, it gives CASSPGGGQPQHF.

The chain uses TRBV3-1 (or the pseudogene TRBV3-2) and TRBJ2-7; D might be TRBD1 (6 bases). This CDR3 is 16 amino acids long. The ends were cut back, 0 bases at V and 1 base at J, with 13 bases in the middle. Germline CDR1 LGHDT, CDR2 YNNKEL (reference sequence). This chain's CDR3 is CASSQDPQGTSYEQYF. CDR3 DNA sequence: TGTGCCAGCAGCCAAGATCCCCAGGGGACGTCCTACGAGCAGTACTTC.

This chain links TRBV19 with TRBJ1-4; D is undetermined. CDR3 length equals 14 residues. The V end was cut by 6 bases, the J end by 4 bases, with 12 bases between. In germline, CDR1 is LNHDA, CDR2 SQIVND (reference sequence). Here the CDR3 reads CASSPIRGNEKLFF. CDR3 in DNA: TGTGCCAGTAGCCCGATCCGGGGTAATGAAAAACTGTTTTTT.